Below, 30 T cell receptor beta chains from the same sample are listed, as sequenced in a study of early T cells in non-severe SARS-CoV-2 infection. TCRdb reanalysed the 5' RACE reads using MiXCR and keeps one entry per CDR3 protein. The sample shows 25,000 to 35,000 distinct CDR3 sequences, approximately 5% of them seen only once. The material sequenced was whole blood. These receptors were obtained from an adult who was a healthcare worker with PCR-confirmed SARS-CoV-2 infection or an uninfected control (not recorded which).

This clonotype was detected only a few times. The gene calls are TRBV7-9 and TRBJ2-1; D gene unclear. The CDR3 has 14 amino acids. The V gene's germline CDR1 is SEHNR and CDR2 FQNEAQ (reference sequence). The germline V and J ends were trimmed by 2 bases and 7 bases, with 12 bases remaining between them. The CDR3 DNA follows: TGTGCCAGCAGCTTAAGGCCGGTCCGAAATGAGCAGTTCTTC. Translated: CASSLRPVRNEQFF.

This clonotype has a count of ten or more. This chain connects TRBV4-3 to TRBJ2-1, with no clear D. CDR1 LGHNA and CDR2 YSLEER come from the germline V gene. The CDR3 is 18 amino acids. Trimming removed 0 bases from V and 0 bases from J, with 15 bases in between. The CDR3 region is CASSQDPKLSSSYNEQFF. In DNA, the CDR3 is TGCGCCAGCAGCCAAGATCCGAAGCTCAGCAGCTCCTACAATGAGCAGTTCTTC.

This clonotype has ten or more counts. The V and J genes are TRBV7-2 and TRBJ2-3; the match to TRBD2 covers 9 bases. The CDR3 covers 18 residues. Unmatched junction bases numbered 11, after V lost 4 bases and J lost 0 bases. The V gene's germline CDR1 is SGHTA and CDR2 FQGNSA. CDR3 residues: CASSYRGRAMISTDTQYF. CDR3 bases: TGTGCCAGCAGCTACCGCGGGAGGGCCATGATAAGCACAGATACGCAGTATTTT.

This clonotype was observed many times. The chain uses TRBV5-1 and TRBJ2-1, with 8 bases identical to TRBD1. V shed 2 bases and J 2 bases; nucleotides not matched to a gene: 12. The CDR3 sequence is 18 residues long. The V gene's germline CDR1 is SGHRS and CDR2 YFSETQ. The CDR3: CASSFGTGGPAPYNEQFF. The CDR3 DNA reads TGCGCCAGCAGCTTCGGGACAGGTGGACCCGCGCCCTACAATGAGCAGTTCTTC.

The chain employs TRBV28 and TRBJ2-1; D unresolved. CDR3 length: 10 amino acids. The V end lost 2 bases, the J end lost 8 bases, and 1 base lay between the germline ends. Germline-derived CDR1 and CDR2 are MDHEN and SYDVKM. CDR3 region: CASSLDEQFF. The DNA for the CDR3 is TGTGCCAGCAGTTTAGATGAGCAGTTCTTC.

The J gene is TRBJ2-1, the V gene TRBV29-1, with D hard to call. The germline V and J ends were trimmed by 4 bases and 5 bases, with 9 bases remaining between them. CDR1 SQVTM and CDR2 ANQGSEA come from the germline V gene. The CDR3 is made up of 12 amino acids. The CDR3 spells CSVGVSDNEQFF. In DNA, the CDR3 is TGCAGCGTTGGGGTATCGGACAATGAGCAGTTCTTC.

This clonotype turned up a few times. Germline and junction disagree at one end, which may indicate a read error. The chain recombines TRBV18 with TRBJ2-7, with TRBD2 identical over 11 bases. There are 12 residues in the CDR3. CDR1 KGHSH and CDR2 LQKENI come from the germline V gene. The CDR3 protein is CASSPREGLADF. Written as DNA, the CDR3 is TGTGCCAGCTCACCCCGAGAGGGACTAGCGGACTTC.

This clonotype showed up many times. V and J are TRBV4-3 and TRBJ2-3; D may be TRBD1 (6 bases). The ends were cut back, 2 bases at V and 3 bases at J, with 24 bases in the middle. CDR1 and CDR2 (germline): LGHNA, YSLEER. The CDR3 is 19 amino acids. The CDR3 bases are TGCGCCAGCAGCCAAATAACTTATTCCCCACAGGGAGCAACAGATACGCAGTATTTT. This encodes CASSQITYSPQGATDTQYF.

At least ten counts were recorded for this clonotype. The V call is TRBV20-1, the J call TRBJ1-5, with 12 bases fitting TRBD1. This CDR3 has 14 residues. V was clipped by 5 bases and J by 12 bases; unmatched bases: 11. Germline lookup yields CDR1 DFQATT and CDR2 SNEGSKA (reference sequence). Here the CDR3 DNA reads TGCAGTGCTCCGGGACAGGGGGCGCGAGGTCTCCAGCATTTT. Translated, it gives CSAPGQGARGLQHF.

V and J are TRBV9 and TRBJ1-2; no reliable D call. V dropped 4 bases and J dropped 5 bases, with 18 bases sitting between them. CDR1 is SGDLS and CDR2 is YYNGEE in the germline V gene. The CDR3 sequence is 15 residues long. CDR3 sequence (DNA): TGTGCCAGCAGCCTTTGCTCCGGCGGGATATATGGCTACACCTTC. This encodes CASSLCSGGIYGYTF.

This clonotype was detected ten times or more. The gene calls are TRBV5-6 and TRBJ2-1; 8 nucleotides align to TRBD2. CDR1 and CDR2 from the germline V gene are SGHDT and YYEEEE. The CDR3 covers 14 residues. Unmatched junction bases numbered 9, after V lost 4 bases and J lost 9 bases. The CDR3 DNA reads as TGTGCCAGCAGCGTCGGGACTAGGGGTAGTGAGCAGTTCTTC. Its translation is CASSVGTRGSEQFF.

This clonotype was observed many times. The chain links TRBV20-1 to TRBJ2-5; D perhaps matches TRBD1 (5 bases). The length of the CDR3 is 13 residues. V was trimmed by 6 bases and J by 1 base, leaving 12 bases between them. Germline assignment: CDR1 DFQATT and CDR2 SNEGSKA (reference sequence). The CDR3 here is CSAPDKLQETQYF. CDR3 nucleotides: TGCAGTGCGCCGGACAAACTCCAAGAGACCCAGTACTTC.

This clonotype was found many times. This sequence joins TRBV5-6 and TRBJ2-4; D is unclear. CDR1 and CDR2 from the germline V gene are SGHDT and YYEEEE. The CDR3 is 14 amino acids. Trimming left V 0 bases short and J 4 bases short, with 8 bases between. The CDR3 protein is CASSLALRKNIQYF. CDR3 bases: TGTGCCAGCAGCTTGGCTCTCCGAAAAAACATTCAGTACTTC. The whole variable domain, remainder taken from reference TRBV5-6 and TRBJ2-4, is DAGVTQSPTHLIKTRGQQVTLRCSPKSGHDTVSWYQQALGQGPQFIFQYYEEEERQRGNFPDRFSGHQFPNYSSELNVNALLLGDSALYLCASSLALRKNIQYFGAGTRLSVL.

This clonotype was detected ten times or more. The rearrangement uses TRBV11-2 and TRBJ2-7; TRBD1 agrees at 7 bases. Germline V gene lookup returns CDR1 SGHAT and CDR2 FQNNGV. V shed 1 base, J shed 4 bases, and the junction held 4 bases outside the gene matches. This CDR3 contains 14 residues. The CDR3 DNA sequence: TGTGCCAGCAGCTTAGGGACAGGCTTTTACGAGCAGTACGTC. This gives the protein CASSLGTGFYEQYV.

This clonotype was seen ten or more times. This chain uses TRBV18 with TRBJ1-6; D unresolved. This CDR3 comprises 13 residues. V dropped 0 bases and J dropped 10 bases, with 7 bases sitting between them. Germline CDR1 and CDR2: KGHSH and LQKENI. CDR3 DNA sequence: TGTGCCAGCTCACCACCGGGCACCTCACCCCTCCACTTT. Protein product: CASSPPGTSPLHF.

The sample holds many counts of this clonotype. This sequence joins TRBV20-1 and TRBJ2-1; 12 bases are a match to TRBD1. Germline assignment: CDR1 DFQATT and CDR2 SNEGSKA (reference sequence). The CDR3 sequence is 15 residues long. V gave up 1 base and J gave up 4 bases; unmatched junction bases: 2. The CDR3 loop reads CSARGGQGAYNEQFF. CDR3 bases: TGCAGTGCTAGAGGGGGACAGGGGGCGTACAATGAGCAGTTCTTC.

This clonotype was observed at least ten times. The rearrangement links TRBV6-5 to TRBJ2-3; 8 bases are a match to TRBD2. CDR1 is MNHEY and CDR2 is SVGAGI in the germline V gene. The CDR3 spans 15 residues. The junction had 5 bases not matched to a gene; V was cut back by 2 bases and J by 4 bases. The CDR3 reads CASSYGAGAPDTQYF. The CDR3 coding sequence is TGTGCCAGCAGTTACGGAGCGGGAGCTCCAGATACGCAGTATTTT.

This clonotype was found many times. This chain connects TRBV9 to TRBJ2-1, with a weak D call TRBD2 (5 bases). V dropped 0 bases and J dropped 0 bases, with 10 bases sitting between them. The germline gives CDR1 SGDLS, CDR2 YYNGEE. This CDR3 is 16 amino acids long. The CDR3 DNA sequence: TGTGCCAGCAGCGTAGTGTCCGGAGGCTCCTACAATGAGCAGTTCTTC. Translation gives CASSVVSGGSYNEQFF.

The sample holds many counts of this clonotype. The chain is built from TRBV20-1 and TRBJ1-5; no clear D. CDR1 and CDR2 (germline): DFQATT, SNEGSKA (reference sequence). CDR3 size: 13 residues. Trimming shortened V by 4 bases and J by 0 bases, and 7 bases separated the two germline ends. DNA of the CDR3: TGCAGTGCTAAAGGCGTTAGCAATCAGCCCCAGCATTTT. This encodes CSAKGVSNQPQHF.

Many counts were recorded for this clonotype. The chain recombines TRBV6-1 with TRBJ2-1, with 7 bases matching TRBD2. V was pared by 2 bases and J by 6 bases, with 4 bases of the junction left unmatched. Germline CDR1 reads MNHNS; CDR2 reads SASEGT. This CDR3 has 14 residues. DNA of the CDR3: TGTGCCAGCAGTGAAACAGGCGGGGGCAATGAGCAGTTCTTC. Translating gives CASSETGGGNEQFF.

In its sample, this clonotype was seen many times. V gene TRBV20-1 combines with J gene TRBJ2-1, with 11 bases that match TRBD2. CDR1 DFQATT and CDR2 SNEGSKA come from the germline V gene (reference sequence). The CDR3 spans 14 residues. Unmatched junction bases numbered 4, after V lost 6 bases and J lost 3 bases. In DNA form, the CDR3 reads TGCAGTGCGGGGCTAGCGGGAGGCTACAATGAGCAGTTCTTC. Protein product: CSAGLAGGYNEQFF.

This clonotype was detected many times. This chain links TRBV6-6 with TRBJ2-7; D could derive from TRBD1 or TRBD2 (5 bases each). The ends were cut back, 6 bases at V and 2 bases at J, with 20 bases in the middle. Germline-derived CDR1 and CDR2 are MNHNY and SVGAGI (reference sequence). The CDR3 runs to 16 residues. CDR3 sequence: CASSPGLAAVPYEQYV. Written as DNA, the CDR3 is TGTGCCAGCAGCCCGGGGCTAGCAGCGGTCCCCTACGAGCAGTACGTC.

In this sample, this clonotype turned up many times. This chain joins TRBV25-1 and TRBJ2-2; D is perhaps TRBD1 (6 bases). The V end lost 4 bases, the J end lost 5 bases, and 11 bases lay between the germline ends. In germline, CDR1 is MGHDK, CDR2 SYGVNS. The CDR3 is 14 amino acids. CDR3 residues: CASSAGVRTGELFF. As DNA, the CDR3 is TGTGCCAGCAGTGCAGGGGTCAGGACCGGGGAGCTGTTTTTT.

This clonotype was found a few times. The chain combines TRBV12-3 or TRBV12-4 with TRBJ2-5, with D tentatively TRBD2 (6 bases). The CDR3 is 14 residues long. The germline V and J ends were trimmed by 3 bases and 4 bases, with 12 bases remaining between them. CDR3 DNA: TGTGCCAGCAGTTTCTTCGGGGGAGGAGAGACCCAGTACTTC. Amino acid sequence: CASSFFGGGETQYF.

In this sample, this clonotype turned up many times. This sequence joins TRBV7-3 and TRBJ2-2, with no clear D. Germline lookup yields CDR1 SGHTA and CDR2 FQGTGA. Trimming left V 4 bases short and J 6 bases short, with 6 bases between. The CDR3 contains 12 residues. The CDR3 reads CASSYASGELFF. CDR3 sequence (DNA): TGTGCCAGCAGCTACGCCTCCGGGGAGCTGTTTTTT.

This clonotype occurred many times. The chain uses TRBV24-1 and TRBJ2-7; D ambiguous. Trimming pared 1 base from V and 3 bases from J, leaving 12 bases between. CDR3 length: 15 amino acids. Per germline, CDR1 KGHDR and CDR2 SFDVKD. The CDR3 DNA reads TGTGCCACCAGTGATTTCAGGACCCGAATCTACGAGCAGTACGTC. This encodes CATSDFRTRIYEQYV.

This clonotype is deemed medium-sized. The chain links TRBV6-6 to TRBJ2-7, with D maybe TRBD1 (5 bases). V was trimmed by 0 bases and J by 0 bases, leaving 6 bases between them. The CDR3 is 14 residues long. The germline V gene has CDR1 MNHNY and CDR2 SVGAGI (reference sequence). The CDR3 region is CASSYSDSSYEQYV. DNA of the CDR3: TGTGCCAGCAGTTACTCTGACAGCTCCTACGAGCAGTACGTC.

This clonotype was seen ten or more times. The rearrangement links TRBV28 to TRBJ1-5, with TRBD1 matching 7 bases. This CDR3 has 17 amino acids. Per the germline V gene, CDR1 is MDHEN and CDR2 is SYDVKM. J gave up 0 bases and V 4 bases, and 9 bases lay outside the gene matches. The CDR3: CASSSLQGPYSNQPQHF. The CDR3 nucleotides read TGTGCCAGCAGTTCACTACAGGGGCCATATAGCAATCAGCCCCAGCATTTT.

This clonotype was seen only a few times. This chain uses TRBV6-2 or TRBV6-3 with TRBJ2-2, with D possibly TRBD2 on 6 matching bases. The V gene's germline CDR1 is MNHEY and CDR2 SVGEGT. CDR3 length equals 14 residues. The ends were cut back, 10 bases at V and 7 bases at J, with 19 bases in the middle. The CDR3 spells CAIRRGGPGGELFF. CDR3 coding DNA: TGTGCCATCCGGCGGGGAGGCCCGGGCGGGGAGCTGTTTTTT.

The table lists this clonotype with many counts. This sequence joins TRBV7-9 and TRBJ1-4; maybe TRBD1 (5 bases). Germline V gene data show CDR1 as SEHNR and CDR2 as FQNEAQ (reference sequence). CDR3 length: 13 residues. V gave up 5 bases and J gave up 7 bases, with 11 bases separating them. CDR3 in DNA: TGTGCCAGCAGCGCCACAGGATTTGAAAAACTGTTTTTT. Its protein product is CASSATGFEKLFF. The complete variable domain, with remaining parts taken from reference TRBV7-9 and TRBJ1-4, reads DTGVSQNPRHKITKRGQNVTFRCDPISEHNRLYWYRQTLGQGPEFLTYFQNEAQLEKSRLLSDRFSAERPKGSFSTLEIQRTEQGDSAMYLCASSATGFEKLFFGSGTQLSVL.